This T cell receptor beta chain emerged from a study of blood T cells in healthy people across ages. This clonotype has only a few counts. The antigen is unknown. Study results and limitations: More naive CD4+ cells and higher diversity marked long-lived donors relative to aged donors.

The second PCR ran roughly 7 to 11 cycles with a sample-barcoded 5' primer and J-beta primers. A tag from a template-switch adaptor with 12 random nucleotides marked each cDNA molecule. TCRdb reprocessed the 5' RACE reads via MiXCR and lists one record per CDR3 protein. This sample has 780,000 or so distinct CDR3 sequences, with 45% to 70% found just once. The sample taken for sequencing was blood. The TCR originated in a man aged 40-49 years in good health.

For the CDR3, the DNA is TGCAGTGCTAGAGATGGTTCCAACTATGGCTACACCTTC. Translating gives CSARDGSNYGYTF. The genes are TRBV20-1 and TRBJ1-2; D call uncertain. Germline V gene data show CDR1 as DFQATT and CDR2 as SNEGSKA (reference sequence). The V gene lost 0 bases and the J gene lost 2 bases, with 7 bases spanning the gap. The CDR3 contains 13 residues.